This TCR beta chain came from a study of blood T cells in healthy people across ages. Together with a sample-barcoded 5' primer, a J-beta primer mix was included in a second PCR lasting roughly 6 to 12 cycles. TCRdb itself ran the 5' RACE reads through MiXCR, one entry per CDR3 protein. Of about 500,000 distinct CDR3 sequences in the sample, about 24% were seen once. Points from the study as a whole: Comparison with aged donors showed that long-lived donors had more naive CD4+ cells and higher diversity.

This CDR3 spans 13 amino acids. The V gene's germline CDR1 is DFQATT and CDR2 SNEGSKA (reference sequence). Trimming cost V 5 bases and J 0 bases, with 9 bases left between them. Details on this clonotype: Its antigen is undetermined.

The same data also went into a second study, on T cells of mothers and their children. Per that paper: A few healthy Caucasian mothers and their six children donated. Mothers yielded over 8.5 million CDR3 reads, children 2.5 million to 3.5 million each. Slightly, though not significantly, more overlap was seen in related than in unrelated mother-child pairs.

Material for sequencing was blood. The V gene is TRBV20-1, the J gene TRBJ2-3; the D is unclear. This sequence originates from a boy between 5 and 17 years old in good health. The CDR3 reads CSAYFFSTDTQYF. As DNA, the CDR3 is TGCAGTGCTTACTTCTTCAGCACAGATACGCAGTATTTT.